A single sample is the source of the 10 T cell receptor beta chains below, sequenced in a study of cytomegalovirus exposure and HLA in healthy donors. The PCR employed 60 Vbeta primers together with 13 Jbeta primers. Only in-frame clones appear in the TCRdb table, and some are missing; sequencing was by immunoSEQ multiplex PCR. Of 130,000 to 150,000 clones listed, 80% to 90% are singletons. The sequenced sample was PBMCs. The source of these receptors is a boy aged 2 to 9 in good health and CMV-seronegative.

The chain joins TRBV2 to TRBJ2-7; D is perhaps TRBD2 (5 bases). V lost 7 bases and J lost 6, with 16 bases in between. This CDR3 has 13 residues. The germline gives CDR1 SNHLY, CDR2 FYNNEI. The CDR3 is CASKGPYAGEQYF. Here the CDR3 DNA reads TGTGCCAGCAAAGGGCCTTATGCGGGCGAGCAGTACTTC.

The chain couples TRBV2 to TRBJ2-7; TRBD1 matches at 10 bases. Germline V lookup: CDR1 SNHLY, CDR2 FYNNEI. CDR3 size: 16 residues. V lost 6 bases and J lost 4; bases outside the gene matches: 12. This CDR3 reads CASSVLTGGAKYEQYF. CDR3 sequence (DNA): TGTGCCAGCAGCGTACTGACAGGGGGCGCGAAATACGAGCAGTACTTC.

This chain joins TRBV18 and TRBJ2-7, with 9 positions matching TRBD2. V shed 6 bases, J shed 2 bases, and the junction held 5 bases outside the gene matches. The CDR3 sequence is 14 residues long. Germline V gives CDR1 KGHSH, CDR2 LQKENI. The chain's CDR3 is CASSSSGSAYEQYF. CDR3 DNA: TGTGCCAGCTCGAGTAGCGGGAGTGCCTACGAGCAGTACTTC. The full variable domain, its missing parts supplied by reference TRBV18 and TRBJ2-7, is NAGVMQNPRHLVRRRGQEARLRCSPMKGHSHVYWYRQLPEEGLKFMVYLQKENIIDESGMPKERFSAEFPKEGPSILRIQQVVRGDSAAYFCASSSSGSAYEQYFGPGTRLTVT.

V is TRBV5-1 and J is TRBJ2-7; D call uncertain. Per the germline V gene, CDR1 is SGHRS and CDR2 is YFSETQ. Between the trimmed V and J ends, which lost 2 bases and 6 bases, there was a span of 12 bases. CDR3 size: 13 residues. In DNA, the CDR3 is TGCGCCAGCAGCTTAATGCCTAGTCCCGAGCAGTACTTC. Translation gives CASSLMPSPEQYF.

The genes are TRBV30 and TRBJ1-2; the match to TRBD1 covers 8 bases. V lost 8 bases, J lost 7 bases, and 9 bases stayed unmatched. CDR1 is GTSNPN and CDR2 is SVGIG in the germline V gene (reference sequence). CDR3 length: 12 residues. The CDR3 protein is CALQGGSSGYTF. The DNA of the CDR3 is TGTGCCCTACAGGGGGGAAGTAGTGGCTACACCTTC.

This clone was seen a single time. The chain carries TRBV19 and TRBJ2-2, with a weak D call TRBD1 (6 bases). The CDR3 runs to 15 residues. Trimming left V 6 bases short and J 1 base short, with 12 bases between. The germline V gene encodes CDR1 LNHDA and CDR2 SQIVND (reference sequence). The CDR3 loop reads CASRVQGGNTGELFF. The CDR3 bases are TGTGCCAGTAGGGTACAGGGCGGGAACACCGGGGAGCTGTTTTTT.

The V and J genes are TRBV11-1 and TRBJ1-1, with a possible D match to TRBD1 (6 bases). The germline CDR1 and CDR2 sequences are SGHAT and FQDESV (reference sequence). Trimming removed 6 bases from V and 11 bases from J, with 22 bases in between. The CDR3 length is 14 residues. DNA for the CDR3: TGTGCCAGCAGGCAAGGCCCGGACAGTCAGGTGGCTTTCTTT. The encoded protein is CASRQGPDSQVAFF. Full variable domain (remainder filled in from reference TRBV11-1 and TRBJ1-1): EAEVAQSPRYKITEKSQAVAFWCDPISGHATLYWYRQILGQGPELLVQFQDESVVDDSQLPKDRFSAERLKGVDSTLKIQPAELGDSAMYLCASRQGPDSQVAFFGQGTRLTVV.

On this clone itself: Other nucleotide sequences from this sample produce the same CDR3. This chain links TRBV7-2 with TRBJ2-7, with TRBD1 matching 8 bases. The trim removed 4 bases at V and 1 base at J, leaving 3 bases unmatched. The CDR3 is 14 amino acids. CDR1 SGHTA and CDR2 FQGNSA come from the germline V gene. In DNA, the CDR3 is TGTGCCAGCAGCTCGACAGGGGCTTCCTACGAGCAGTACTTC. Protein: CASSSTGASYEQYF.

Comments on this clone: The junction departs from the called germline gene at one end, perhaps through a read error. This same CDR3 is encoded by further DNA sequences in the sample. This rearrangement joins TRBV6-5 to TRBJ1-1; possibly TRBD1 for D (5 bases). There are 13 residues in the CDR3. Germline V gene lookup returns CDR1 MNHEY and CDR2 SVGAGI. In nucleotides, the CDR3 is TGCGCCAGCACTCCCTGGGGGGGAAAAGAAGCTTTCTTT. It encodes CASTPWGGKEAFF.

The genes are TRBV27 and TRBJ2-7; TRBD1 might be the D (6 bases). There are 14 residues in the CDR3. Between the trimmed V and J ends, which lost 0 bases and 6 bases, there was a span of 12 bases. Germline values: CDR1 MNHEY, CDR2 SMNVEV (reference sequence). CDR3 DNA: TGTGCCAGCAGTTTATCGACACAGGGCCGCGAGCAGTACTTC. This sequence encodes CASSLSTQGREQYF.